The T cell receptor beta chain under discussion was sequenced for a study of CXCR3-negative and CXCR3-positive naive CD8 T cells. Turning to the study itself: The TRB read total, approximately 130 million, broke down to about 1.5 +/- 0.3 million reads per library.

Broader study findings: Relative to CXCR3-negative naive cells, CXCR3-positive naive cells had more hydrophobic TRB CDR3s.

cDNA libraries for TRB were generated by 5' RACE incorporating UMI labels. TCRdb reanalyzed the 5' RACE reads and collapses them to one entry per CDR3 protein, without DNA. The data include around 110,000 distinct CDR3 sequences; the top ten clones carry 0.3% to 0.45%. Germline lookup yields CDR1 SEHNR and CDR2 FQNEAQ (reference sequence). The length of the CDR3 is 16 residues. As concerns this clonotype: Antigen: not known.

Triplicate approximately 300,000-cell sorts were made of each CD8+ T cell subset. The chain has TRBV7-9 and TRBJ2-7; TCRdb's D call, TRBD1, is unchecked because there is no DNA. The TCR originated in a human donor in good health. Some clones in this sample may be carry-over from other donors' samples. Sequencing was performed on naive CXCR3+ CD8+ T cells from blood. Regarding subset: CD45RO-CCR7+CD27+CD95- naive CD8+ T cells expressing CXCR3 (TNR3+). This CDR3 is CASSPGTGLATYEQYF.